This T cell receptor (beta chain) stems from a study of shared clonotypes between healthy human individuals. General study results and limits: On the whole, naive subsets had larger estimated richness than memory subsets had.

This CDR3 region has 15 residues. Germline V lookup: CDR1 LGHNA, CDR2 YSLEER. The germline V and J ends were trimmed by 0 bases and 0 bases, with 6 bases remaining between them. TCRdb keeps only in-frame clones here, not all; method: immunoSEQ multiplex PCR. The table includes about 820,000 clones, 85% to 95% detected once. Turning to this clone: The antigen remains undetermined. Distinct nucleotide sequences in the sample also encode this CDR3.

Terminally differentiated effector memory CD45RA+ cells were left out of the naive CD8 fraction, which was CD45RO-negative and positively selected for CCR7. Material for sequencing was naive CD8+ T cells sorted from blood. This clonotype was sampled from a man younger than 40 in good health. The rearrangement links TRBV4-3 to TRBJ2-1; D call uncertain. CDR3: CASSQDGSSYNEQFF. CDR3 sequence (DNA): TGCGCCAGCAGCCAAGACGGTAGCTCCTACAATGAGCAGTTCTTC.